These T cell receptor beta chains were read from a single sample in a study of sequential checkpoint blockade in melanoma. Clones were sequenced by immunoSEQ multiplex PCR, and TCRdb holds only the in-frame ones, with some missing. This sample has about 12,000 clones; about 26% occur once, and the top ten carry roughly a fifth. The material was tumor tissue (inferred from file names), obtained from a patient given nivolumab and ipilimumab in sequence. The receptors derive from a human donor with melanoma. The CDR3 runs from the conserved cysteine through the conserved F or W. D genes are given only for firm matches. Size tells how often a clone was seen (once, few, many) or the class of an expanded clone, and some rows leave it out.

j_call: TRBJ1-2; v_call: TRBV18; clone_size: NA; d_call: NA; cdr3_aa: CASSHLNGGGYTF; cdr3_nt: TGTGCCAGCTCACATCTTAACGGGGGTGGCTACACCTTC
j_call: TRBJ2-5; v_call: TRBV6-8; clone_size: few; d_call: TRBD1; cdr3_aa: CASRGQGYETQYF; cdr3_nt: TGTGCCAGCAGGGGACAGGGGTATGAGACCCAGTACTTC
j_call: TRBJ1-6; v_call: TRBV28; clone_size: NA; d_call: NA; cdr3_aa: CASSWTSYNSPLHF; cdr3_nt: TGTGCCAGCAGTTGGACGTCCTATAATTCACCCCTCCACTTT
j_call: TRBJ1-1; v_call: TRBV28; clone_size: few; d_call: NA; cdr3_aa: CASSLLSANTEAFF; cdr3_nt: TGTGCCAGCAGTTTACTGTCCGCGAACACTGAAGCTTTCTTT
j_call: TRBJ2-2; v_call: TRBV11-3; clone_size: many; d_call: NA; cdr3_aa: CASSLTPRTGELFF; cdr3_nt: TGTGCCAGCAGCTTGACACCCCGAACCGGGGAGCTGTTTTTT
j_call: TRBJ2-7; v_call: TRBV5-1; clone_size: NA; d_call: NA; cdr3_aa: CASSLDQGGVRQYF; cdr3_nt: TGCGCCAGCAGCTTGGATCAGGGGGGAGTTAGGCAGTACTTC
j_call: TRBJ2-3; v_call: TRBV28; clone_size: NA; d_call: TRBD1; cdr3_aa: CASSGGDRGRTDTQYF; cdr3_nt: TGTGCCAGCAGTGGCGGGGACAGGGGGCGCACAGATACGCAGTATTTT
j_call: TRBJ2-3; v_call: TRBV9; clone_size: few; d_call: TRBD2; cdr3_aa: CASSEIPGLAGGTQYF; cdr3_nt: TGTGCCAGCAGTGAGATTCCGGGACTAGCGGGGGGTACGCAGTATTTT
j_call: TRBJ2-1; v_call: TRBV11-3; clone_size: few; d_call: TRBD2; cdr3_aa: CASSHQAGPDNEQFF; cdr3_nt: TGTGCCAGCAGCCACCAAGCGGGGCCCGACAATGAGCAGTTCTTC
j_call: TRBJ2-7; v_call: TRBV9; clone_size: NA; d_call: NA; cdr3_aa: CASSDFSYIAYEQYF; cdr3_nt: TGTGCCAGCAGTGACTTTTCTTACATTGCCTACGAGCAGTACTTC
j_call: TRBJ1-5; v_call: TRBV11-3; clone_size: medium-sized; d_call: NA; cdr3_aa: CASSLESQVNQPQHF; cdr3_nt: TGTGCCAGCAGCTTAGAGTCTCAGGTCAATCAGCCCCAGCATTTT
j_call: TRBJ2-5; v_call: TRBV11-3; clone_size: NA; d_call: NA; cdr3_aa: CASTIGGRMETQYF; cdr3_nt: TGTGCCAGCACCATTGGAGGGAGAATGGAGACCCAGTACTTC
j_call: TRBJ1-1; v_call: TRBV14; clone_size: NA; d_call: NA; cdr3_aa: CASSRMMNTEAFF; cdr3_nt: TGTGCCAGCAGCCGCATGATGAACACTGAAGCTTTCTTT
j_call: TRBJ1-5; v_call: TRBV6-8; clone_size: NA; d_call: TRBD1; cdr3_aa: CASREGTGGTAQHF; cdr3_nt: TGTGCCAGCAGGGAAGGGACAGGGGGCACGGCCCAGCATTTT
j_call: TRBJ2-7; v_call: TRBV11-3; clone_size: few; d_call: NA; cdr3_aa: CASSLGQGPYEQYF; cdr3_nt: TGTGCCAGCAGCTTAGGTCAGGGCCCCTACGAGCAGTACTTC
j_call: TRBJ2-7; v_call: TRBV15; clone_size: NA; d_call: NA; cdr3_aa: CATSRDFGDYEQYF; cdr3_nt: TGTGCCACCAGCAGAGATTTTGGGGACTACGAGCAGTACTTC
j_call: TRBJ2-4; v_call: TRBV25-1; clone_size: NA; d_call: TRBD1; cdr3_aa: CASSETGRAKNIQYF; cdr3_nt: TGTGCCAGCAGCGAGACAGGGCGGGCCAAAAACATTCAGTACTTC
j_call: TRBJ1-2; v_call: TRBV19; clone_size: NA; d_call: NA; cdr3_aa: CASSFGINYGYTF; cdr3_nt: TGTGCCAGTAGCTTCGGTATTAACTATGGCTACACCTTC
j_call: TRBJ2-5; v_call: TRBV11-3; clone_size: many; d_call: NA; cdr3_aa: CASSPTTVVFFETQYF; cdr3_nt: TGTGCCAGCAGCCCCACGACAGTTGTCTTTTTTGAGACCCAGTACTTC
j_call: TRBJ2-1; v_call: TRBV11-3; clone_size: many; d_call: NA; cdr3_aa: CASSTTAGWNEQFF; cdr3_nt: TGTGCCAGCAGCACTACCGCAGGGTGGAATGAGCAGTTCTTC
j_call: TRBJ2-2; v_call: TRBV6-8; clone_size: few; d_call: NA; cdr3_aa: CASSSDWNTGELFF; cdr3_nt: TGTGCCAGCAGTTCCGACTGGAACACCGGGGAGCTGTTTTTT
j_call: TRBJ2-7; v_call: TRBV6-8; clone_size: few; d_call: TRBD2; cdr3_aa: CASSLRGSGGIRSYEQYF; cdr3_nt: TGTGCCAGCAGCCTCCGTGGTAGCGGGGGGATACGCTCCTACGAGCAGTACTTC
j_call: TRBJ1-5; v_call: TRBV6-8; clone_size: many; d_call: TRBD1; cdr3_aa: CASSGTGGQPQHF; cdr3_nt: TGTGCCAGCAGTGGGACAGGGGGACAGCCCCAGCATTTT
j_call: TRBJ2-3; v_call: TRBV11-3; clone_size: NA; d_call: TRBD1; cdr3_aa: CASSLLQGDRGHVTQYF; cdr3_nt: TGTGCCAGCAGCCTTCTACAGGGGGACAGGGGGCATGTTACGCAGTATTTT
j_call: TRBJ1-2; v_call: TRBV6-8; clone_size: NA; d_call: NA; cdr3_aa: CASSYGLFYGYTF; cdr3_nt: TGTGCCAGCAGTTACGGGCTGTTCTATGGCTACACCTTC
j_call: TRBJ1-2; v_call: TRBV6-1; clone_size: NA; d_call: NA; cdr3_aa: CASSEGEGRRGYTF; cdr3_nt: TGTGCCAGCAGTGAAGGGGAGGGGAGGAGAGGCTACACCTTC
j_call: TRBJ1-2; v_call: TRBV18; clone_size: NA; d_call: NA; cdr3_aa: CASSLDRNYGYTF; cdr3_nt: TGTGCCAGCTCCCTCGACAGAAACTATGGCTACACCTTC
j_call: TRBJ2-1; v_call: TRBV19; clone_size: NA; d_call: NA; cdr3_aa: CASSRRDLRSYNEQFF; cdr3_nt: TGTGCCAGTAGTAGACGTGATCTACGATCCTACAATGAGCAGTTCTTC
j_call: TRBJ2-7; v_call: TRBV29-1; clone_size: NA; d_call: NA; cdr3_aa: CSVEGRDRPYEQYF; cdr3_nt: TGCAGCGTTGAGGGACGGGACCGTCCCTACGAGCAGTACTTC
j_call: TRBJ1-2; v_call: TRBV19; clone_size: once; d_call: TRBD1; cdr3_aa: CASSAGQGGFSNYGYTF; cdr3_nt: TGTGCCAGTAGTGCCGGACAGGGCGGATTCTCTAACTATGGCTACACCTTC
j_call: TRBJ1-1; v_call: TRBV28; clone_size: NA; d_call: NA; cdr3_aa: CASSPTGRIPEAFF; cdr3_nt: TGTGCCAGCAGTCCGACGGGGAGGATCCCTGAAGCTTTCTTT
j_call: TRBJ1-5; v_call: TRBV19; clone_size: few; d_call: NA; cdr3_aa: CASSFRQDYSNQPQHF; cdr3_nt: TGTGCCAGTAGTTTCAGACAGGATTATAGCAATCAGCCCCAGCATTTT
j_call: TRBJ1-1; v_call: TRBV28; clone_size: few; d_call: NA; cdr3_aa: CASSLTPGATEAFF; cdr3_nt: TGTGCCAGCAGTTTAACGCCAGGGGCCACTGAAGCTTTCTTT
j_call: TRBJ2-1; v_call: TRBV6-8; clone_size: NA; d_call: TRBD2; cdr3_aa: CASGEAGGPHNEQFF; cdr3_nt: TGTGCCAGCGGGGAAGCGGGGGGGCCGCACAATGAGCAGTTCTTC
j_call: TRBJ1-2; v_call: TRBV19; clone_size: few; d_call: TRBD1; cdr3_aa: CASSTRQGGYGYTF; cdr3_nt: TGTGCCAGTAGTACTCGACAGGGGGGCTATGGCTACACCTTC
j_call: TRBJ1-2; v_call: TRBV9; clone_size: NA; d_call: TRBD1; cdr3_aa: CASTTGEMDYGYTF; cdr3_nt: TGTGCCAGCACGACAGGGGAGATGGACTATGGCTACACCTTC
j_call: TRBJ1-1; v_call: TRBV11-3; clone_size: many; d_call: NA; cdr3_aa: CASSLVQVSSIDTEAFF; cdr3_nt: TGTGCCAGCAGCTTAGTCCAGGTGTCGTCTATAGACACTGAAGCTTTCTTT
j_call: TRBJ1-5; v_call: TRBV5-1; clone_size: once; d_call: TRBD1; cdr3_aa: CASSPGGQFNQPQHF; cdr3_nt: TGCGCCAGCAGCCCGGGGGGACAGTTCAATCAGCCCCAGCATTTT
j_call: TRBJ2-7; v_call: TRBV18; clone_size: NA; d_call: TRBD1; cdr3_aa: CASSAGQGSSYEQYF; cdr3_nt: TGTGCCAGCTCGGCGGGACAGGGGAGCTCCTACGAGCAGTACTTC
j_call: TRBJ2-2; v_call: TRBV5-1; clone_size: many; d_call: TRBD2; cdr3_aa: CASSTPLAGGITGELFF; cdr3_nt: TGCGCCAGCAGCACGCCACTAGCGGGGGGGATCACCGGGGAGCTGTTTTTT
j_call: TRBJ2-4; v_call: TRBV28; clone_size: once; d_call: NA; cdr3_aa: CASSYGWDKLKNIQYF; cdr3_nt: TGTGCCAGCAGTTATGGGTGGGACAAATTGAAAAACATTCAGTACTTC
j_call: TRBJ1-1; v_call: TRBV19; clone_size: NA; d_call: NA; cdr3_aa: CASSILGHMNTEAFF; cdr3_nt: TGTGCCAGTAGCATCCTGGGACACATGAACACTGAAGCTTTCTTT
j_call: TRBJ2-2; v_call: TRBV29-1; clone_size: NA; d_call: NA; cdr3_aa: CSVRTGTPGGGELFF; cdr3_nt: TGCAGCGTTCGTACCGGGACTCCCGGGGGCGGGGAGCTGTTTTTT
j_call: TRBJ1-2; v_call: TRBV9; clone_size: NA; d_call: NA; cdr3_aa: CASSGTTYGYTF; cdr3_nt: TGTGCCAGCAGTGGGACCACCTATGGCTACACCTTC
j_call: TRBJ1-1; v_call: TRBV9; clone_size: NA; d_call: NA; cdr3_aa: CASSAGSLGNTEAFF; cdr3_nt: TGTGCCAGCAGCGCCGGGAGCCTGGGGAACACTGAAGCTTTCTTT
j_call: TRBJ2-1; v_call: TRBV6-8; clone_size: NA; d_call: NA; cdr3_aa: CASSYSSGRGEQFF; cdr3_nt: TGTGCCAGCAGTTACTCCTCGGGGAGGGGGGAGCAGTTCTTC
j_call: TRBJ1-1; v_call: TRBV18; clone_size: NA; d_call: NA; cdr3_aa: CASSPTVELYNTEAFF; cdr3_nt: TGTGCCAGCTCTCCGACAGTAGAGTTGTACAACACTGAAGCTTTCTTT
j_call: TRBJ2-2; v_call: TRBV25-1; clone_size: NA; d_call: NA; cdr3_aa: CASSGPSFRSTGELFF; cdr3_nt: TGTGCCAGCAGTGGGCCATCCTTTCGGAGCACCGGGGAGCTGTTTTTT
j_call: TRBJ1-2; v_call: TRBV6-8; clone_size: many; d_call: NA; cdr3_aa: CASSPSGANYGYTF; cdr3_nt: TGTGCCAGCAGTCCTTCGGGTGCTAACTATGGCTACACCTTC
j_call: TRBJ2-1; v_call: TRBV11-3; clone_size: few; d_call: TRBD2; cdr3_aa: CASSMTAGGSSYNEQFF; cdr3_nt: TGTGCCAGCAGCATGACAGCGGGGGGGAGCTCCTACAATGAGCAGTTCTTC
j_call: TRBJ2-1; v_call: TRBV6-8; clone_size: few; d_call: NA; cdr3_aa: CASSSTRYNEQFF; cdr3_nt: TGTGCCAGCAGTTCGACACGCTACAATGAGCAGTTCTTC
j_call: TRBJ1-2; v_call: TRBV12-2; clone_size: many; d_call: NA; cdr3_aa: CASAAETEQNYGYTF; cdr3_nt: TGTGCCAGTGCAGCGGAAACGGAACAAAACTATGGCTACACCTTC
j_call: TRBJ2-2; v_call: TRBV9; clone_size: NA; d_call: NA; cdr3_aa: CASSLARGTSTTGELFF; cdr3_nt: TGTGCCAGCAGTTTAGCGAGGGGGACCAGCACCACCGGGGAGCTGTTTTTT